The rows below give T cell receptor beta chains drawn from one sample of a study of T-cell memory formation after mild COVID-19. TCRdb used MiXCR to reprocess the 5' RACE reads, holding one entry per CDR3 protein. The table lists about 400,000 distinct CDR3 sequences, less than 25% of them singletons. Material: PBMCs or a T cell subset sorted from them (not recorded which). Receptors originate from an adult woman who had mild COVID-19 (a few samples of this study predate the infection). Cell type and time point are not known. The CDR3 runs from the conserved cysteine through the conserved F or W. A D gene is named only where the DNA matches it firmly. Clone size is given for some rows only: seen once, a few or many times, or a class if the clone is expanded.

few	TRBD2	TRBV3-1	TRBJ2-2	CASSQERGGTGELFF	TGTGCCAGCAGCCAAGAGCGGGGGGGGACCGGGGAGCTGTTTTTT
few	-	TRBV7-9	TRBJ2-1	CASSLMEGYNEQFF	TGTGCCAGCAGCTTAATGGAGGGTTACAATGAGCAGTTCTTC
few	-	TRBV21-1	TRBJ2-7	CASSKDSGTDPYEQYF	TGTGCCAGCAGCAAAGATTCCGGGACCGACCCCTACGAGCAGTACTTC
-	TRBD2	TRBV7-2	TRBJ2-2	CASSSGLADSGELFF	TGTGCCAGCAGCTCAGGACTAGCGGATTCCGGGGAGCTGTTTTTT
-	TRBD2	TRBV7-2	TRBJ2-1	CASSSGLGAYNEQFF	TGTGCCAGCAGTTCGGGACTAGGAGCCTACAATGAGCAGTTCTTC
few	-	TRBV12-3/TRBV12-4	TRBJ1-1	CASTPGAGNSNTEAFF	TGTGCCAGCACCCCCGGAGCGGGGAATTCGAACACTGAAGCTTTCTTT
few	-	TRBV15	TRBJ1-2	CATSRDKGLQGYTF	TGTGCCACCAGCAGAGACAAGGGCCTTCAGGGCTACACCTTC
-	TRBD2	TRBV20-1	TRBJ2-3	CSASSLAGNSDTQYF	TGCAGTGCTAGTAGCCTAGCGGGAAATTCAGATACGCAGTATTTT
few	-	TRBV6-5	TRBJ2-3	CASSYVGREEGDTQYF	TGTGCCAGCAGTTACGTCGGCAGGGAGGAGGGAGATACGCAGTATTTT
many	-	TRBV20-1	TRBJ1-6	CSASRTVINSPLHF	TGCAGTGCTAGCCGGACAGTCATCAATTCACCCCTCCACTTT
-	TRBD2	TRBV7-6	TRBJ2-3	CASSPKFSGSTDTQYF	TGTGCCAGCAGCCCGAAGTTTAGCGGGAGTACAGATACGCAGTATTTT
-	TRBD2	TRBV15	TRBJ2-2	CATSRGDAGAAGELFF	TGTGCCACCAGCAGAGGTGATGCGGGAGCGGCCGGGGAGCTGTTTTTT
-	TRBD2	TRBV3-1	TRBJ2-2	CASSRRGGRNTGELFF	TGTGCCAGCAGCCGGCGGGGGGGCCGGAACACCGGGGAGCTGTTTTTT
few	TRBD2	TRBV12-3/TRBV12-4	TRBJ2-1	CASSLDTLAGVNEQFF	TGTGCCAGCAGTTTAGATACCCTAGCGGGAGTCAATGAGCAGTTCTTC
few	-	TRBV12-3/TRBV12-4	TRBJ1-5	CASRQNNQPQHF	TGTGCCAGCAGGCAGAACAATCAGCCCCAGCATTTT
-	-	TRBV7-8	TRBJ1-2	CASSASGASFYGYTF	TGTGCCAGCAGCGCAAGTGGGGCCAGTTTCTATGGCTACACCTTC
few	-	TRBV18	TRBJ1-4	CASSPGVDEKLFF	TGTGCCAGCTCACCGGGGGTGGATGAAAAACTGTTTTTT
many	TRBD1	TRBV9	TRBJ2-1	CASSVDDRGYHSNEQFF	TGTGCCAGCAGCGTAGATGACAGGGGTTATCATAGCAATGAGCAGTTCTTC
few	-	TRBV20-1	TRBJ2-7	CSATGFRFYEQYF	TGCAGTGCTACTGGGTTTCGGTTCTACGAGCAGTACTTC
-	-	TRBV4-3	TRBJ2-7	CASSPGLGPPYEQYF	TGCGCCAGCAGCCCGGGGTTGGGCCCTCCCTACGAGCAGTACTTC
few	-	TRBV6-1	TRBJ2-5	CASSEALVKGLETQYF	TGTGCCAGCAGTGAAGCGCTCGTCAAGGGGTTGGAGACCCAGTACTTC
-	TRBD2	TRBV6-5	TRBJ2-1	CASSYGRLAGGPDEQFF	TGTGCCAGCAGTTACGGACGACTAGCGGGAGGACCAGATGAGCAGTTCTTC
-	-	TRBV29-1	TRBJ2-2	CSVPIGVNTGELFF	TGCAGCGTTCCCATTGGAGTCAACACCGGGGAGCTGTTTTTT
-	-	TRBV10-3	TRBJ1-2	CATTLSGGAGVGYTF	TGTGCCACCACCTTATCCGGGGGTGCAGGAGTTGGCTACACCTTC
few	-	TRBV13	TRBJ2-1	CASSHGGGLQGEQFF	TGTGCCAGCAGCCACGGGGGAGGATTGCAGGGTGAGCAGTTCTTC
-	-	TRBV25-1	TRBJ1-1	CASSEKAGGLNTEAFF	TGTGCCAGCAGTGAAAAGGCGGGGGGCCTGAACACTGAAGCTTTCTTT
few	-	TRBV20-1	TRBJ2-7	CSARDQGVPYEQYF	TGCAGTGCTAGAGATCAAGGGGTTCCCTACGAGCAGTACTTC
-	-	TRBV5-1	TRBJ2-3	CASSLAGVAADTQYF	TGCGCCAGCAGCTTGGCCGGGGTGGCGGCAGATACGCAGTATTTT
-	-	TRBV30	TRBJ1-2	CAWRETGDYGYTF	TGTGCCTGGAGGGAGACAGGAGACTATGGCTACACCTTC
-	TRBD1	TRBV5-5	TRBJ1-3	CASSREQGRSGNTIYF	TGTGCCAGCAGCAGGGAACAGGGGCGCTCTGGAAACACCATATATTTT
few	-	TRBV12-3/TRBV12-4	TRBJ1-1	CASSFGHTEAFF	TGTGCCAGCAGTTTTGGCCACACTGAAGCTTTCTTT
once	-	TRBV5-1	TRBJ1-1	CASKVGSAEAFF	TGCGCCAGCAAAGTGGGAAGCGCTGAAGCTTTCTTT
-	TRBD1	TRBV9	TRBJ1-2	CASSPEGGRGQGYTF	TGTGCCAGCAGCCCCGAAGGGGGCAGGGGGCAAGGCTACACCTTC
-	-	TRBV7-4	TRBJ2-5	CASSSINRDLETQYF	TGTGCCAGCAGCTCGATTAACAGGGATTTGGAGACCCAGTACTTC
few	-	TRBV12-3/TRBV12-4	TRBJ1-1	CASSLGGFNTEAFF	TGTGCCAGCAGTTTGGGGGGGTTCAACACTGAAGCTTTCTTT
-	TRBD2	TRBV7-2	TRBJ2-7	CASSAGGLAAAYEQYF	TGTGCCAGCAGCGCCGGGGGACTAGCGGCCGCCTACGAGCAGTACTTC
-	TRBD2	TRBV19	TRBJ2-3	CASSLRGAGGPDTQYF	TGTGCCAGTAGCCTCAGGGGAGCGGGAGGGCCAGATACGCAGTATTTT
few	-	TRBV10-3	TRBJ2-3	CAISGGGEAADTQYF	TGTGCCATCAGTGGTGGCGGGGAGGCCGCAGATACGCAGTATTTT
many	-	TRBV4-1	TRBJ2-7	CASSQDSGSSYEQYF	TGCGCCAGCAGCCAAGATTCCGGCAGCTCCTACGAGCAGTACTTC
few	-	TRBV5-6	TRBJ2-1	CASSSTDSAYNEQFF	TGTGCCAGCAGCTCGACAGACAGTGCCTACAATGAGCAGTTCTTC
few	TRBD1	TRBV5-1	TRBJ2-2	CASSSGQGAGELFF	TGCGCCAGCAGCTCTGGACAGGGGGCCGGGGAGCTGTTTTTT
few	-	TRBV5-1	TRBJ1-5	CASSLYGGGGNQPQHF	TGCGCCAGCAGCTTGTATGGGGGGGGCGGCAATCAGCCCCAGCATTTT
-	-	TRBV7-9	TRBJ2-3	CASSPTGGGADTQYF	TGTGCCAGCAGCCCCACCGGGGGAGGCGCAGATACGCAGTATTTT
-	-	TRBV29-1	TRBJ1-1	CSSAGHPNTEAFF	TGCAGCTCTGCGGGACACCCGAACACTGAAGCTTTCTTT
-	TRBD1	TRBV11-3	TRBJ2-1	CASSSINRGQEQFF	TGTGCCAGCAGCTCAATAAACAGGGGCCAGGAGCAGTTCTTC
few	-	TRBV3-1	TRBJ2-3	CASSPPLGVPYTDTQYF	TGTGCCAGCAGCCCCCCCCTTGGAGTACCGTACACAGATACGCAGTATTTT
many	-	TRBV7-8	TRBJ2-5	CASSSPSRPSWFF	TGTGCCAGCAGCTCCCCCTCCCGACCTTCCTGGTTCTTC
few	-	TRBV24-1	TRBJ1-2	CATSDPASFTF	TGTGCCACCAGTGACCCCGCCAGTTTCACCTTC
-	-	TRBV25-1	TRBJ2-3	CASSEGAGSTDTQYF	TGTGCCAGCAGTGAAGGGGCGGGGAGCACAGATACGCAGTATTTT